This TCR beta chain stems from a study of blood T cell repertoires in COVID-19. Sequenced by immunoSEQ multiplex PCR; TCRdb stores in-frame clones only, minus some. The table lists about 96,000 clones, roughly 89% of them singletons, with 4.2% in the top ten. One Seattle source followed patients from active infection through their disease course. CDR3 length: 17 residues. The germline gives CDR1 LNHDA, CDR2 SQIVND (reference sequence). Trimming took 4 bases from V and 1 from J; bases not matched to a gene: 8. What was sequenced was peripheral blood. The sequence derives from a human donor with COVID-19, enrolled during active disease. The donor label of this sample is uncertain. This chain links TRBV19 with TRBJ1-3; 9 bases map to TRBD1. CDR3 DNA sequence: TGTGCCAGTAGTAAAGGGACAGGGAGAAGATCTGGAAACACCATATATTTT. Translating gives CASSKGTGRRSGNTIYF.